This T cell receptor (beta chain) is from a study of T cells in Graves' hyperthyroidism and ophthalmopathy. Study conclusions and caveats: Stable hyperthyroidism was told apart from ophthalmopathy by a model built on 13 V-J features. Ophthalmopathy got predicted by the model a median about 6.7 months before its onset.

Researchers amplified the TCR beta CDR3 regions from RNA transcripts. HTBI primers were the set used in a first-round RT-PCR of the TCR CDR3. TCRdb reprocessed the multiplex PCR reads with MiXCR, giving one entry per CDR3 protein. This table holds about 270,000 distinct CDR3 sequences, approximately 25% found once. PBMCs came from about 10 ml fresh peripheral blood. The ends were cut back, 7 bases at V and 1 base at J, with 10 bases in the middle. The CDR3 has 13 residues. Germline V lookup: CDR1 MNHNS, CDR2 SASEGT. On this clonotype: The antigen is not known.

The source material was blood. This TCR was recovered from a middle-aged woman with Graves' ophthalmopathy. The chain carries TRBV6-1 and TRBJ1-1, with D uncertain. For the CDR3, the DNA is TGTGCCAGCAAATCAGCTCCGAACACTGAAGCTTTCTTT. Its protein product is CASKSAPNTEAFF.